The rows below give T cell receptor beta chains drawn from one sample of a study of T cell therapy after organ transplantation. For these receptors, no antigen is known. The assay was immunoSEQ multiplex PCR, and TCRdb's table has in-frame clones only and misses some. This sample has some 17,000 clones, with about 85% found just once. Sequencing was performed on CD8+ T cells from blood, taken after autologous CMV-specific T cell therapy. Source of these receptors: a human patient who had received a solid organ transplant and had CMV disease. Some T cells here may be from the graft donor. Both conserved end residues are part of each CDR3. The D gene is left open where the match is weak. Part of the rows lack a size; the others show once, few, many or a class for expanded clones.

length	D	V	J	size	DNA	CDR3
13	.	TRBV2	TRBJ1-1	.	TGTGCCAGCAGGGCCACGGAGAACACTGAAGCTTTCTTT	CASRATENTEAFF
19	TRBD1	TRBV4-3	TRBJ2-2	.	TGCGCCAGCAGCCATCACGGACTAGGGACAGGGGTGAACACCGGGGAGCTGTTTTTT	CASSHHGLGTGVNTGELFF
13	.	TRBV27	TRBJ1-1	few	TGTGCCAGCAGTTTCGGCGGGAACACTGAAGCTTTCTTT	CASSFGGNTEAFF
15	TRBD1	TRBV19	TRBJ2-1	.	TGTGCCAGTACCCGGACAGGGGTCTCCTACAATGAGCAGTTCTTC	CASTRTGVSYNEQFF
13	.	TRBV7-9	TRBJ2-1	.	TGTGCCAGCAGCTTAGCGTTATACAATGAGCAGTTCTTC	CASSLALYNEQFF
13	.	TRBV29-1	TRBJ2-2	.	TGCAGCGTTGAACGTGAGGCCCCCGGGGAGCTGTTTTTT	CSVEREAPGELFF
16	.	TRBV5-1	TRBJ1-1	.	TGCGCCAGCAGCCGGGGGACCGGGGACGTTGCTGTGATCGTCCCCTTT	CASSRGTGDVAVIVPF
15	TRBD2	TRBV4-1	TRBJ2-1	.	TGCGCCAGCAGCCAACCTAGCGGGACTAACAATGAGCAGTTCTTC	CASSQPSGTNNEQFF
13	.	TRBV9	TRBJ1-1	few	TGTGCCAGCAGCGAACAACTGAACACTGAAGCTTTCTTT	CASSEQLNTEAFF
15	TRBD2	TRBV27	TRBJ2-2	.	TGTGCCAGCAGTTTGTCTAGCGGGAGGGGCGGGGAGCTGTTTTTT	CASSLSSGRGGELFF
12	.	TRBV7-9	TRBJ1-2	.	TGTGCCAGCAGCTTATCCAGTGATGGCTACACCTTC	CASSLSSDGYTF
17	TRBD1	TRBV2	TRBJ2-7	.	TGTGCCAGCAGGGAGCGAACCGGGACAGGCCTCACCTACGAGCAGTACTTC	CASRERTGTGLTYEQYF
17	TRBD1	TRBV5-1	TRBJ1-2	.	TGCGCCAGCAGCTTGTCTCCGGGACAGGGTTCGAGCTATGGCTACACCTTC	CASSLSPGQGSSYGYTF
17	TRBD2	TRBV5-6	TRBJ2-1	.	TGTGCCAGCAGCTCCAGTAGGGGCGGGGGGCCACATCGCGAGCAGTTCTTC	CASSSSRGGGPHREQFF
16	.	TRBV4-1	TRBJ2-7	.	TGCGCCAGCAGCCAAAAGCAGGGACACCCAGGTTACGAGCAGTACTTC	CASSQKQGHPGYEQYF
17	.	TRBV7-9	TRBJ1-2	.	TGTGCCAGCAGCTCTTCACCGGGACACTTAGCTAACTATGGCTACACCTTC	CASSSSPGHLANYGYTF
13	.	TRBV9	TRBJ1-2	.	TGTGCCAGCAGCGTAGCCCTTGGCTATGGCTACACCTTC	CASSVALGYGYTF
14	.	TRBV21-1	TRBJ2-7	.	TGTGCCAGCAGCAAAGCAACCTGCTACTACGAGCAGTACTTC	CASSKATCYYEQYF
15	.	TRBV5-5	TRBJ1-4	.	TGTGCCAGCAGCGGAGACCCAACAACTAATGAAAAACTGTTTTTT	CASSGDPTTNEKLFF
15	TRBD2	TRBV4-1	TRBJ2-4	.	TGCGCCAGCAGCCTGCCGACTAGCGGAGAAAACATTCAGTACTTC	CASSLPTSGENIQYF
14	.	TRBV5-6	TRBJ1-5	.	TGTGCCAGCAGCTTGACAGGGCTAAATCAGCCCCAGCATTTT	CASSLTGLNQPQHF
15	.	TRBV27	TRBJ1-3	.	TGTGCCAGCAGTCCCTCCGGGTTTGCGGGAAACACCATATATTTT	CASSPSGFAGNTIYF
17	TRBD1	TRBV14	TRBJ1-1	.	TGTGCCAGCAGCCATTTCGGACAGGGGGATTTGAACACTGAAGCTTTCTTT	CASSHFGQGDLNTEAFF
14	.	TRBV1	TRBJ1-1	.	TGCACCAGCAGCCAAGATTCGGAGAACACTGAAGCTTTCTTT	CTSSQDSENTEAFF
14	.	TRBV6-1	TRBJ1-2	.	TGTGCCAGCAGTGAAGTTCAAGGGTCCTATGGCTACACCTTC	CASSEVQGSYGYTF
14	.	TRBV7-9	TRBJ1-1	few	TGTGCCAGCAGCTTAGTACAGGGGAACACTGAAGCTTTCTTT	CASSLVQGNTEAFF
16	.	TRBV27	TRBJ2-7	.	TGTGCCAGCAGTTTATCGAGGGGCAGCGGATCCTACGAGCAGTACTTC	CASSLSRGSGSYEQYF
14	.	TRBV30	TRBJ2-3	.	TGTGCCTGGAGTGTAAAGTGGGGTAGAGATACGCAGTATTTT	CAWSVKWGRDTQYF
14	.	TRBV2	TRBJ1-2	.	TGTGCCAGCAGAAGCACAGGGTTTGGCTATGGCTACACCTTC	CASRSTGFGYGYTF
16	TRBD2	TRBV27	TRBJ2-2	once	TGTGCCAGCAGTCCGGGGGGAGGTTACTTACCCGGGGAGCTGTTTTTT	CASSPGGGYLPGELFF
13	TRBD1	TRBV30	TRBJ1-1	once	TGTGCCTGGAGTCAGGGGGCGCGGACTGAAGCTTTCTTT	CAWSQGARTEAFF
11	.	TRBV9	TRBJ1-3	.	TGTGCCAGCAGCGTTGGGGACACCATATATTTT	CASSVGDTIYF
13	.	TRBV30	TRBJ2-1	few	TGTGCCTGGAGTGTAGAATCCTACAATGAGCAGTTCTTC	CAWSVESYNEQFF
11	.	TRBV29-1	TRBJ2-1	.	TGCAGCGTCGGGCAGGGCAATGAGCAGTTCTTC	CSVGQGNEQFF
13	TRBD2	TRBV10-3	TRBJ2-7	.	TGTGCCACCGGTAGCGGGGGGCTTGACGAGCAGTACTTC	CATGSGGLDEQYF
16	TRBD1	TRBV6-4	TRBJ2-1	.	TGTGCCAGCAGTGACTCGGGACAGGGGTCCTACAATGAGCAGTTCTTC	CASSDSGQGSYNEQFF
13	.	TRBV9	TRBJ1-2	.	TGTGCCAGCAGCGTAGTGGAAGAGGATGGCTACACCTTC	CASSVVEEDGYTF